Given below is one T cell receptor (beta chain) in context. Assay: immunoSEQ multiplex PCR; the TCRdb copy retains only in-frame clones and omits some. The sample shows under 300,000 clones, about 87% of them seen only once. This record belongs to a study of blood T cell repertoires in COVID-19. Participants' reported clinical history set cohort assignment. The V segment lost 2 bases and the J segment 4 bases; nucleotides outside the gene matches: 0. The CDR3 is made up of 16 amino acids. The V gene's germline CDR1 is MNHEY and CDR2 SVGEGT. The specimen was PBMCs or T cells enriched from blood (not recorded which). V usage is TRBV6-2 or TRBV6-3 and J usage is TRBJ2-1; 15 bases line up with TRBD2. The TCR sequence derives from a woman in her forties or fifties who had recovered from COVID-19. CDR3 DNA sequence: TGTGCCAGCAGTTACGGACTAGCGGGAGGGTACAATGAGCAGTTCTTC. This sequence encodes CASSYGLAGGYNEQFF.